The clone carrying this T cell receptor (beta chain) has ten or more counts. The antigen remains undetermined. TCRdb analysed the 5' RACE reads with MiXCR anew, one entry per CDR3 protein. The sample holds roughly 180,000 distinct CDR3 sequences, around a tenth seen once. This entry belongs to a study of CD8 T cells in ankylosing spondylitis. General study findings and limits: Apparently characteristic of ankylosing spondylitis blood was a TCR beta motif (about 8 highly homologous variants).

In germline, CDR1 is MNHEY, CDR2 SVGAGI. Trimming stripped 2 bases from V and 2 bases from J, with 7 bases between. The CDR3 contains 13 residues. This sequence joins TRBV6-5 and TRBJ2-7; tentatively, D is TRBD2 (5 bases). Source material: blood, either unsorted or a sorted T cell fraction (not recorded which). The sequence was obtained from a female donor with ankylosing spondylitis or in good health (not recorded which). This chain's CDR3 is CASSYTGTYEQYF. In nucleotides, the CDR3 is TGTGCCAGCAGTTACACGGGAACCTACGAGCAGTACTTC.